This TCR beta chain comes out of a study of STAT5B mutations in CD4+ large granular lymphocyte leukemia. CDR3 length: 14 amino acids. V shed 5 bases and J 8 bases; nucleotides not matched to a gene: 8. Germline V gene lookup returns CDR1 LNHDA and CDR2 SQIVND (reference sequence). This clone has only a few counts. Its target is not known. Only in-frame clones appear in the TCRdb table, and some are missing; sequencing was by immunoSEQ multiplex PCR. The sample records fewer than 50,000 clones, just over 85% being singletons. Study-level results: CD4-sorted patient repertoires seemed more clonal than healthy CD4+ repertoires. Compared with healthy controls (2/35), patient top clones favored TRBV06 (8/27).

The source material was CD4+ T cells from blood buffy coats. This receptor was identified in a human donor in good health. The chain carries TRBV19 and TRBJ1-4; 7 bases match TRBD1. As DNA, the CDR3 is TGTGCCAGTAGTCCACAGGGGCGTCCCGAAAAACTGTTTTTT. Encoded protein: CASSPQGRPEKLFF.